The entry that follows covers one T cell receptor (beta chain) sequence. The antigen it recognizes is unknown. Base qualities were left out, and no much larger clone turns up one base away. The collaborating institutions used their own protocols to collect whole blood in K2EDTA tubes. Collaborator samples were shipped for TCRbeta analysis as frozen whole blood, isolated PBMCs, or DNA extracted from either sample type. Measured from the cysteine to the phenylalanine, the CDR3 is 15 residues long. Of all the DNA, just the CDR3 is kept, 45 bases in frame from base 1. Clipping removes 0 bases from V and 4 bases from J, with 3 as the unmatched junction base count. The germline V gene provides CDR1 SGHRS and CDR2 YFSETQ. The sample originates from a study of blood T cell repertoires in COVID-19 (dated by TCRdb to 2018 to 2020). With respect to the entire study: The collaborator samples originated in the United States, Italy and Spain and spanned the acute and convalescent phases of COVID-19. Where HLA class I and class II types were available, the types were taken from metadata supplied by the sample provider, not from assay-based typing. The repertoires were made available in a free public database intended to serve as a resource for research on the immune response to SARS-CoV-2. Samples were obtained from the ongoing ImmuneRACE study (first 160 participants) and from over 1,000 subjects provided by 6 global collaborators. The material from the prospective study consisted of cDNA or gDNA derived from T cells, B-cell-depleted T cells, or PBMCs. Subjects who had been exposed to COVID-19, were actively infected with it, or had recovered from it provided the deeply sampled blood TCRbeta repertoires that made up the dataset. A de-identified subject ID, COVID-19 status, age in years and sex were almost always included in the sample metadata. General conclusions and limits of the study: The amount of clinical and demographic metadata varied by source and participant and was provided uncurated.

TCRbeta CDR3 regions were amplified from genomic DNA using the immunoSEQ Assay, a bias-controlled multiplex PCR. On the authors' methods: The number of nucleated cells in each sample was estimated by amplification of reference gene primers within the assay. Sequence reads were collapsed and filtered to measure the absolute abundance of every unique TCRbeta CDR3 rearrangement. For each sample, productive Simpson clonality was calculated as the square root of Simpson's diversity index across productive rearrangements. TCRdb stores this immuneACCESS table with in-frame sequences only. Part of the clones is absent; in the studies checked, under half of the shortfall reflects unresolved V genes, and no reason is known for the rest. V and J calls and clone size are copied from that table; D and trimming were computed from the DNA. The table for this sample lists 350,000 or so clones; around 87% of them were counted only once. The top ten constitute around 7% of the sample.

What was sequenced was peripheral blood. The rearrangement joined TRBV5-1 to TRBJ2-3, and 9 bases in between align with TRBD2. The source of this sequence is a man younger than 30 with active or convalescent COVID-19. The sequenced DNA: TGCGCCAGCAGCTTGGGTAGCGGGAGAGCAGATACGCAGTATTTT. It translates as CASSLGSGRADTQYF.